These 10 T cell receptor beta chains came from one sample sequenced in a study of identical twins. TCRdb recomputed calls from the 5' RACE reads with MiXCR, one row per CDR3 protein. This sample has 210,000 or so distinct CDR3 sequences, with about 15% found just once. These data were also reused for a study on T cells expressing NK-cell markers.

Material: CD8+ T cells sorted from blood. The receptors derive from a woman between 18 and 29 years old in good health.

This clonotype came up a few times. This chain connects TRBV12-3 or TRBV12-4 to TRBJ1-1, with 9 bases identical to TRBD1. The CDR3 sequence is 13 residues long. V lost 7 bases to trimming and J lost 7 bases; unmatched junction nucleotides: 7. CDR3 DNA: TGTGCCAGCACCTGGGACAGGGCTGGTGAAGCTTTCTTT. It is translated as CASTWDRAGEAFF.

The chain carries TRBV4-3 and TRBJ2-3, with D possibly being TRBD1 (6 bases). The germline CDR1 and CDR2 sequences are LGHNA and YSLEER. The CDR3 spans 17 residues. Trimming took 0 bases from V and 2 from J, leaving 15 bases between them. CDR3 coding DNA: TGCGCCAGCAGCCAAGATTACCAGGGGATCGCCACAGATACGCAGTATTTT. This sequence encodes CASSQDYQGIATDTQYF.

This clonotype was counted between two and nine times. The gene calls are TRBV4-1 and TRBJ2-2, with D unclear. Germline CDR1 MGHRA, CDR2 YSYEKL. The CDR3 sequence is 14 residues long. V was trimmed by 0 bases and J by 4 bases, leaving 6 bases between them. CDR3 sequence: CASSQDWSTGELFF. The CDR3 DNA reads as TGCGCCAGCAGCCAAGATTGGTCCACCGGGGAGCTGTTTTTT.

J is TRBJ2-2 and V is TRBV15; 10 positions agree with TRBD2. Germline V gene sequence: CDR1 LNHNV, CDR2 YYDKDF (reference sequence). Trimming took 6 bases from V and 8 from J; bases not matched to a gene: 15. The CDR3 is made up of 17 amino acids. The CDR3 bases are TGTGCCACCAGAAACCCTAGCGGGAGTATCTTAGTGGGGGAGCTGTTTTTT. Translating gives CATRNPSGSILVGELFF.

The chain has TRBV11-2 and TRBJ1-1; D ambiguous. V lost 1 base, J lost 5 bases, and 17 bases lay in between. Looked up from germline, CDR1 is SGHAT and CDR2 is FQNNGV. This CDR3 spans 16 amino acids. CDR3 protein: CASSLGFYGGGTEAFF. CDR3 nucleotides: TGTGCCAGCAGCTTAGGTTTCTATGGCGGCGGGACTGAAGCTTTCTTT.

The V and J genes are TRBV5-6 and TRBJ2-1, with 10 bases that match TRBD2. CDR3 size: 14 residues. Germline CDR1 and CDR2: SGHDT and YYEEEE. V trimming: 6 bases; J trimming: 6 bases; junction bases outside the gene matches: 6. CDR3 residues: CASMEREGSNEQFF. In nucleotides, the CDR3 is TGTGCCAGCATGGAGCGGGAGGGCAGCAATGAGCAGTTCTTC.

This clonotype was detected only a few times. The V gene is TRBV9, the J gene TRBJ2-7; no clear D. Trimming took off 0 bases at V and 7 bases at J, with 11 bases between the two ends. Germline V gene data show CDR1 as SGDLS and CDR2 as YYNGEE. This CDR3 contains 13 residues. The DNA of the CDR3 is TGTGCCAGCAGCGTAGAGGCCTTTCAAGAGCAGTACTTC. It codes for CASSVEAFQEQYF.

The genes are TRBV4-3 and TRBJ2-2; D gene unclear. In germline, CDR1 is LGHNA, CDR2 YSLEER. The CDR3 runs to 14 residues. V lost 6 bases, J lost 6 bases, and 14 bases lay in between. In DNA, the CDR3 is TGCGCCAGCAGTCCAGTCCCCGCGGCCGGGGAGCTGTTTTTT. Translating gives CASSPVPAAGELFF.

The V call is TRBV30, the J call TRBJ2-5; no clear D gene. Germline values: CDR1 GTSNPN, CDR2 SVGIG (reference sequence). Trimming shortened V by 5 bases and J by 7 bases, and 11 bases separated the two germline ends. The CDR3 length is 11 residues. CDR3 protein: CAWLAGRTQYF. Here the CDR3 DNA reads TGTGCCTGGCTTGCTGGCCGGACCCAGTACTTC.

This clonotype has only a few counts. V gene TRBV7-6 combines with J gene TRBJ2-7; D gene ambiguous. The CDR3 is made up of 14 amino acids. Looked up from germline, CDR1 is SGHVS and CDR2 is FNYEAQ. The germline V and J ends were trimmed by 2 bases and 5 bases, with 13 bases remaining between them. For the CDR3, the DNA is TGTGCCAGCAGCTTACAGGCAGGTCTGGACGAGCAGTACTTC. It translates to CASSLQAGLDEQYF. The complete variable domain, with remaining parts taken from reference TRBV7-6 and TRBJ2-7, reads GAGVSQSPRYKVTKRGQDVALRCDPISGHVSLYWYRQALGQGPEFLTYFNYEAQQDKSGLPNDRFSAERPEGSISTLTIQRTEQRDSAMYRCASSLQAGLDEQYFGPGTRLTVT.